Listed here are 18 T cell receptor beta chains from one sample, sequenced in a study of control samples from healthy donors and cancer patients. TCRdb's copy holds only in-frame clones and misses some; the assay was immunoSEQ multiplex PCR. Of under 150,000 clones in the sample, 75% to 90% are singletons; the top ten hold about 1.1%. The source material was PBMCs. The receptors derive from a woman in her 50s with colorectal cancer.

This chain links TRBV3-1 (or the pseudogene TRBV3-2) with TRBJ2-5, with 8 nucleotides matching TRBD2. V lost 5 bases, J lost 3 bases, and 11 bases stayed unmatched. Per germline, CDR1 LGHDT and CDR2 YNNKEL (reference sequence). CDR3 size: 16 residues. CDR3 region: CASSSTSGEGEETQYF. In DNA, the CDR3 is TGTGCCAGCAGCTCAACTAGCGGCGAGGGGGAAGAGACCCAGTACTTC.

This clone was counted between two and nine times. The V call is TRBV15, the J call TRBJ2-7; 7 positions agree with TRBD1. Germline CDR1 is LNHNV and CDR2 is YYDKDF (reference sequence). The ends lost 5 bases at V and 5 bases at J; junction bases unmatched: 12. The CDR3 is made up of 15 amino acids. CDR3 DNA sequence: TGTGCCACCAGCCGCCGACAGGGAGTAGCCGACGAGCAGTACTTC. This sequence encodes CATSRRQGVADEQYF.

The V gene is TRBV5-6, the J gene TRBJ2-2; 8 nucleotides match TRBD2. V lost 3 bases, J lost 8 bases, and 15 bases stayed unmatched. The CDR3 sequence is 17 residues long. Germline V gene lookup returns CDR1 SGHDT and CDR2 YYEEEE. The CDR3 DNA reads as TGTGCCAGCAGCTCTTTTAGCGGGGCTGACTTTTGGGGGGAGCTGTTTTTT. It encodes CASSSFSGADFWGELFF. Full variable domain (missing parts from reference TRBV5-6 and TRBJ2-2): DAGVTQSPTHLIKTRGQQVTLRCSPKSGHDTVSWYQQALGQGPQFIFQYYEEEERQRGNFPDRFSGHQFPNYSSELNVNALLLGDSALYLCASSSFSGADFWGELFFGEGSRLTVL.

The rearrangement uses TRBV19 and TRBJ2-1, with a tentative D call TRBD1 (5 bases). CDR1 LNHDA and CDR2 SQIVND come from the germline V gene (reference sequence). CDR3 length equals 15 residues. V lost 1 base and J lost 6, with 13 bases in between. CDR3 loop: CASSIGGSGFNEQFF. The CDR3 nucleotides are TGTGCCAGTAGTATAGGTGGGTCAGGGTTCAATGAGCAGTTCTTC.

The V call is TRBV5-1, the J call TRBJ2-7; 10 bases line up with TRBD2. Germline assignment: CDR1 SGHRS and CDR2 YFSETQ. This CDR3 is 14 amino acids long. The J segment lost 7 bases and the V segment lost 4 bases, leaving 8 bases of the junction unmatched. This CDR3 reads CASSPTSGSREQYF. The DNA of the CDR3 is TGCGCCAGCAGCCCGACTAGCGGGTCGAGGGAGCAGTACTTC.

The chain uses TRBV7-7 and TRBJ2-6; TRBD1 might be the D (6 bases). Germline V gives CDR1 SSHAT, CDR2 FNYEAQ (reference sequence). The CDR3 is made up of 17 amino acids. The V end was cut by 5 bases, the J end by 3 bases, with 17 bases between. The CDR3 region has the DNA TGTGCCAGCAGCCCTAGGGCAGGGGTAGATGGGGCCAACGTCCTGACTTTC. This translates into CASSPRAGVDGANVLTF.

CDR3 protein: CASSYSGTGEQETQYF. In DNA, the CDR3 is TGCGCCAGCAGCTATTCCGGGACAGGGGAGCAAGAGACCCAGTACTTC. The V call is TRBV5-1, the J call TRBJ2-5, with TRBD1 matching 10 bases. V lost 3 bases and J lost 2; bases outside the gene matches: 7. The CDR3 extends over 16 amino acids. Germline CDR1 and CDR2: SGHRS and YFSETQ. Full variable domain (rest looked up from reference TRBV5-1 and TRBJ2-5): KAGVTQTPRYLIKTRGQQVTLSCSPISGHRSVSWYQQTPGQGLQFLFEYFSETQRNKGNFPGRFSGRQFSNSRSEMNVSTLELGDSALYLCASSYSGTGEQETQYFGPGTRLLVL.

The chain links TRBV5-4 to TRBJ2-2; a weak D match, TRBD2 (5 bases). V lost 5 bases to trimming and J lost 3 bases, with 14 bases between them. CDR3 length: 15 residues. Germline V lookup: CDR1 SGHNT, CDR2 YYREEE (reference sequence). In DNA form, the CDR3 reads TGTGCCAGCAGTCGCGTGAGGGCCGACACCGGGGAGCTGTTTTTT. This sequence encodes CASSRVRADTGELFF.

The rearrangement uses TRBV4-1 and TRBJ1-5, with D unresolved. Looked up from germline, CDR1 is MGHRA and CDR2 is YSYEKL. The CDR3 has 15 residues. Trimming left V 0 bases short and J 5 bases short, with 11 bases between. The CDR3 loop reads CASSQEVSLYQPQHF. In DNA, the CDR3 is TGCGCCAGCAGCCAAGAGGTGTCGCTATATCAGCCCCAGCATTTT.

The CDR3 region is CASSLASVRAGNTIYF. Here the CDR3 DNA reads TGTGCCAGCAGCTTAGCGTCGGTTAGGGCTGGAAACACCATATATTTT. The J gene is TRBJ1-3, the V gene TRBV7-2; D is unclear. The ends were cut back, 0 bases at V and 2 bases at J, with 11 bases in the middle. Germline CDR1 is SGHTA and CDR2 is FQGNSA. The CDR3 covers 16 residues. Full variable domain (outside the CDR3, taken from reference TRBV7-2 and TRBJ1-3): GAGVSQSPSNKVTEKGKDVELRCDPISGHTALYWYRQSLGQGLEFLIYFQGNSAPDKSGLPSDRFSAERTGGSVSTLTIQRTQQEDSAVYLCASSLASVRAGNTIYFGEGSWLTVV.

On this clone: Other DNA sequences in this sample translate to the same CDR3. This chain uses TRBV28 with TRBJ1-1; D might be TRBD1 (5 bases). Per the germline V gene, CDR1 is MDHEN and CDR2 is SYDVKM. The V gene lost 8 bases and the J gene lost 6 bases, with 19 bases spanning the gap. CDR3 length: 14 residues. CDR3 loop: CASQPIETEAEAFF. The CDR3 DNA reads TGTGCCAGCCAACCAATAGAGACAGAGGCTGAAGCTTTCTTT.

The rearrangement uses TRBV28 and TRBJ2-1; 9 nucleotides align to TRBD2. The V segment lost 3 bases and the J segment 6 bases; nucleotides outside the gene matches: 15. The CDR3 has 18 amino acids. Looked up from germline, CDR1 is MDHEN and CDR2 is SYDVKM. CDR3 loop: CASSFLVAGGTITNEQFF. In DNA, the CDR3 is TGTGCCAGCAGTTTTCTAGTGGCGGGAGGGACCATCACCAATGAGCAGTTCTTC.

This clone was detected only a few times. V is TRBV5-5 and J is TRBJ1-3; 11 bases match TRBD1. Germline-derived CDR1 and CDR2 are SGHKS and YYEKEE (reference sequence). The CDR3 runs to 19 residues. Trimming took 0 bases from V and 4 from J; bases not matched to a gene: 12. Written as DNA, the CDR3 is TGTGCCAGCAGCTTGGACGGGACAGGGGGTTCCGTAAGGGGAAACACCATATATTTT. Translating gives CASSLDGTGGSVRGNTIYF.

The chain links TRBV6-2 or TRBV6-3 to TRBJ1-1; 7 nucleotides match TRBD1. Germline V gene sequence: CDR1 MNHEY, CDR2 SVGEGT. Trimming took 0 bases from V and 4 from J; bases not matched to a gene: 8. This CDR3 region has 16 residues. The CDR3 sequence is CASSYSLTGLTTEAFF. The CDR3 region has the DNA TGTGCCAGCAGTTACTCCCTGACAGGGCTAACCACTGAAGCTTTCTTT.

This chain connects TRBV28 to TRBJ1-5; D gene uncertain. CDR3 length: 12 amino acids. The germline gives CDR1 MDHEN, CDR2 SYDVKM. Trimming removed 9 bases at V and 2 bases at J, with 8 bases between. The CDR3 sequence is CASYVGNQPQHF. As DNA, the CDR3 is TGTGCCAGTTACGTGGGCAATCAGCCCCAGCATTTT.

The chain couples TRBV4-1 to TRBJ2-2; unclear D gene. Germline CDR1 reads MGHRA; CDR2 reads YSYEKL. This CDR3 comprises 12 residues. Trimming took 3 bases from V and 5 from J, leaving 4 bases between them. The CDR3 spells CASSHLTGELFF. The DNA for the CDR3 is TGCGCCAGCAGCCATCTGACCGGGGAGCTGTTTTTT.

The rearrangement links TRBV2 to TRBJ1-4; possible D gene TRBD1, 5 bases. The CDR3 contains 14 residues. Germline assignment: CDR1 SNHLY and CDR2 FYNNEI. V lost 2 bases and J 11 bases, leaving 15 bases between the germline ends. DNA of the CDR3: TGTGCCAGCAGTGAACGGCCTTCGGGGGGGAAACTGTTTTTT. This translates into CASSERPSGGKLFF. The full variable domain, completed using reference TRBV2 and TRBJ1-4, is EPEVTQTPSHQVTQMGQEVILRCVPISNHLYFYWYRQILGQKVEFLVSFYNNEISEKSEIFDDQFSVERPDGSNFTLKIRSTKLEDSAMYFCASSERPSGGKLFFGSGTQLSVL.

This sequence joins TRBV7-2 and TRBJ1-2; maybe TRBD1 (6 bases). There are 14 residues in the CDR3. Germline CDR1 and CDR2: SGHTA and FQGNSA. V lost 5 bases and J lost 2, with 12 bases in between. Written as DNA, the CDR3 is TGTGCCAGCAGCAGGACAGCCATGAACTATGGCTACACCTTC. Its protein is CASSRTAMNYGYTF.